These T cell receptor beta chains were read from a single sample in a study of shared clonotypes between healthy human individuals. Profiled with immunoSEQ multiplex PCR; TCRdb holds only in-frame clones, not every one. In the table there are roughly 2.2 million clones, about nine tenths of which are singletons. Source material: naive CD4+ T cells from PBMCs. These receptors originate from a man younger than 35 in good health. Some clones in this sample may be carry-over from other donors' samples. Both conserved end residues are part of each CDR3. The order of the fields is V gene, J gene, clone size, D gene, CDR3 protein, CDR3 DNA. The D gene is left open where the match is weak. Part of the rows lack a size; the others show once, few, many or a class for expanded clones.

v_call: TRBV28
j_call: TRBJ2-7
clone_size: NA
d_call: TRBD2
cdr3_aa: CASSLYGTSGIYEQYF
cdr3_nt: TGTGCCAGCAGTTTATACGGGACTAGCGGGATCTACGAGCAGTACTTC

v_call: TRBV5-4
j_call: TRBJ2-3
clone_size: NA
d_call: NA
cdr3_aa: CASSLRGNTDTQYF
cdr3_nt: TGTGCCAGCAGCCTCCGAGGTAACACAGATACGCAGTATTTT

v_call: TRBV7-3
j_call: TRBJ2-2
clone_size: NA
d_call: TRBD2
cdr3_aa: CGSGRNTGELFF
cdr3_nt: TGCGGAAGCGGGAGGAACACCGGGGAGCTGTTTTTT

v_call: TRBV28
j_call: TRBJ2-2
clone_size: once
d_call: TRBD2
cdr3_aa: CATISGAGELFF
cdr3_nt: TGTGCCACCATCAGCGGGGCCGGGGAGCTGTTTTTT

v_call: TRBV7-2
j_call: TRBJ2-7
clone_size: NA
d_call: NA
cdr3_aa: CASSLIKGRPSYEQYF
cdr3_nt: TGTGCCAGCAGCTTAATCAAGGGCAGGCCCTCCTACGAGCAGTACTTC

v_call: TRBV27
j_call: TRBJ2-5
clone_size: NA
d_call: NA
cdr3_aa: CASSRASIGETQYF
cdr3_nt: TGTGCCAGCAGCCGGGCCTCCATAGGAGAGACCCAGTACTTC

v_call: TRBV5-4
j_call: TRBJ2-5
clone_size: NA
d_call: NA
cdr3_aa: CASSGTGRQETQYF
cdr3_nt: TGTGCCAGCAGCGGAACAGGACGTCAAGAGACCCAGTACTTC

v_call: TRBV6-1
j_call: TRBJ1-2
clone_size: NA
d_call: TRBD1
cdr3_aa: CASSVDTPTGVGYTF
cdr3_nt: TGTGCCAGCAGTGTCGATACTCCGACAGGGGTCGGCTACACCTTC

v_call: TRBV10-3
j_call: TRBJ2-4
clone_size: NA
d_call: NA
cdr3_aa: CAISEGDQSKNIQYF
cdr3_nt: TGTGCCATCAGCGAAGGAGATCAAAGCAAAAACATTCAGTACTTC

v_call: TRBV7-2
j_call: TRBJ2-3
clone_size: NA
d_call: NA
cdr3_aa: CASSELGPTDTQYF
cdr3_nt: TGTGCCAGCAGCGAACTAGGCCCAACAGATACGCAGTATTTT

v_call: TRBV19
j_call: TRBJ1-5
clone_size: NA
d_call: NA
cdr3_aa: CASNRDTRNQPQHF
cdr3_nt: TGTGCCAGTAACCGGGACACCAGAAATCAGCCCCAGCATTTT

v_call: TRBV18
j_call: TRBJ2-1
clone_size: NA
d_call: NA
cdr3_aa: CASSPRRNYNEQFF
cdr3_nt: TGTGCCAGCTCACCGCGCAGAAACTACAATGAGCAGTTCTTC

v_call: TRBV13
j_call: TRBJ2-3
clone_size: NA
d_call: NA
cdr3_aa: CASSSGQYTDTQYF
cdr3_nt: TGTGCCAGCAGCTCCGGACAGTACACAGATACGCAGTATTTT

v_call: TRBV2
j_call: TRBJ2-7
clone_size: few
d_call: NA
cdr3_aa: CASSRDSEQYF
cdr3_nt: TGTGCCAGCAGTCGGGACTCCGAGCAGTACTTC

v_call: TRBV19
j_call: TRBJ2-7
clone_size: NA
d_call: TRBD1
cdr3_aa: CASSIGGQGHYEQYF
cdr3_nt: TGTGCCAGTAGTATAGGCGGACAGGGGCACTACGAGCAGTACTTC

v_call: TRBV6-1
j_call: TRBJ2-2
clone_size: once
d_call: TRBD1
cdr3_aa: CASSIDRGRGELFF
cdr3_nt: TGTGCCAGCAGCATCGACAGGGGGCGGGGGGAGCTGTTTTTT

v_call: TRBV7-9
j_call: TRBJ2-3
clone_size: NA
d_call: NA
cdr3_aa: CASKKEGSVDTQYF
cdr3_nt: TGTGCCAGCAAAAAAGAGGGGTCCGTCGATACGCAGTATTTT

v_call: TRBV19
j_call: TRBJ2-5
clone_size: NA
d_call: TRBD2
cdr3_aa: CASSLTSGKETQYF
cdr3_nt: TGTGCCAGTAGTCTGACTAGCGGTAAAGAGACCCAGTACTTC

v_call: TRBV30
j_call: TRBJ1-1
clone_size: NA
d_call: NA
cdr3_aa: CAWSVGGEAFF
cdr3_nt: TGTGCCTGGAGTGTAGGGGGAGAAGCTTTCTTT

v_call: TRBV10-2
j_call: TRBJ2-2
clone_size: NA
d_call: NA
cdr3_aa: CASSQGARHTGELFF
cdr3_nt: TGCGCCAGCAGCCAGGGTGCTAGACACACCGGGGAGCTGTTTTTT

v_call: TRBV30
j_call: TRBJ1-5
clone_size: NA
d_call: NA
cdr3_aa: CAWGTGGNQPQHF
cdr3_nt: TGTGCCTGGGGGACTGGGGGCAATCAGCCCCAGCATTTT

v_call: TRBV7-3
j_call: TRBJ2-2
clone_size: NA
d_call: TRBD2
cdr3_aa: CASSSGLARNTGELFF
cdr3_nt: TGTGCCAGCAGCTCCGGACTAGCGCGAAACACCGGGGAGCTGTTTTTT